The 28 T cell receptor beta chains listed next were all sequenced from one sample in a study of blood T cell repertoires in COVID-19. The data were produced by immunoSEQ multiplex PCR, yet TCRdb's version contains in-frame clones alone and is incomplete. The table records a few hundred thousand clones, approximately 89% of them present only once. Sequenced sample: peripheral blood. Every receptor here comes from a woman aged 50 to 65 with acute or convalescent COVID-19.

V and J are TRBV7-9 and TRBJ2-1, with TRBD2 matching 9 bases. CDR1 is SEHNR, CDR2 FQNEAQ, per germline (reference sequence). The CDR3 has 15 amino acids. J was trimmed by 7 bases and V by 2 bases; bases with no gene match: 6. CDR3 region: CASSLSSGVGNEQFF. CDR3 DNA sequence: TGTGCCAGCAGCTTATCTAGCGGGGTGGGTAATGAGCAGTTCTTC. Supplemented by reference TRBV7-9 and TRBJ2-1, the full variable domain reads DTGVSQNPRHKITKRGQNVTFRCDPISEHNRLYWYRQTLGQGPEFLTYFQNEAQLEKSRLLSDRFSAERPKGSFSTLEIQRTEQGDSAMYLCASSLSSGVGNEQFFGPGTRLTVL.

V is TRBV24-1 and J is TRBJ2-4; the D is unclear. Per the germline V gene, CDR1 is KGHDR and CDR2 is SFDVKD. The CDR3 runs to 13 residues. V lost 4 bases and J lost 7, with 10 bases in between. The CDR3 DNA reads as TGTGCCACCAGTGAAGATTTCAGGAACATTCAGTACTTC. Translating gives CATSEDFRNIQYF.

The V gene is TRBV5-1, the J gene TRBJ2-7; 7 bases map to TRBD2. This CDR3 region has 16 residues. The germline V gene encodes CDR1 SGHRS and CDR2 YFSETQ. V lost 4 bases, J lost 4 bases, and 14 bases stayed unmatched. The CDR3 nucleotides read TGCGCCAGCAGCCCAGTTGTGTTGGGAGGGACGTACGAGCAGTACTTC. Translating it yields CASSPVVLGGTYEQYF.

The rearrangement joins TRBV6-5 to TRBJ1-2; TRBD1 agrees at 9 bases. CDR1 is MNHEY, CDR2 SVGAGI, per germline. V shed 0 bases and J 6 bases; nucleotides not matched to a gene: 5. The CDR3 covers 15 residues. This CDR3 is CASSYSLRDRDGYTF. The CDR3 DNA is TGTGCCAGCAGTTACTCGCTCCGGGACAGGGATGGCTACACCTTC.

This clone has more than one count but fewer than ten. The rearrangement joins TRBV2 to TRBJ1-5; D gene unclear. Germline V CDR1 and CDR2: SNHLY, FYNNEI. Trimming removed 4 bases from V and 0 bases from J, with 10 bases in between. This CDR3 has 15 amino acids. CDR3 in amino acids: CASSAVGYSNQPQHF. CDR3 DNA: TGTGCCAGCAGTGCTGTCGGGTATAGCAATCAGCCCCAGCATTTT.

A single count supports this clone. This chain joins TRBV29-1 and TRBJ1-2; 9 nucleotides agree with TRBD1. The CDR3 contains 14 residues. The trim removed 4 bases at V and 5 bases at J, leaving 8 bases unmatched. Per germline, CDR1 SQVTM and CDR2 ANQGSEA. The CDR3 region has the DNA TGCAGCGTTGCCTCGGGACAGGGTGTTTATGGCTACACCTTC. As protein: CSVASGQGVYGYTF. Together with reference TRBV29-1 and TRBJ1-2, the CDR3 gives the full variable domain: SAVISQKPSRDICQRGTSLTIQCQVDSQVTMMFWYRQQPGQSLTLIATANQGSEATYESGFVIDKFPISRPNLTFSTLTVSNMSPEDSSIYLCSVASGQGVYGYTFGSGTRLTVV.

This clone appeared a few times. The chain combines TRBV28 with TRBJ1-1; maybe TRBD1 (5 bases). CDR1 is MDHEN and CDR2 is SYDVKM in the germline V gene. Trimming cost V 7 bases and J 0 bases, with 18 bases left between them. There are 16 residues in the CDR3. The CDR3 region is CASMYRRGRMNTEAFF. The CDR3 DNA follows: TGTGCCAGCATGTATAGGAGGGGACGTATGAACACTGAAGCTTTCTTT.

This sequence joins TRBV6-5 and TRBJ1-1; perhaps TRBD1 as D (5 bases). This CDR3 spans 14 amino acids. Trimming pared 5 bases from V and 1 base from J, leaving 11 bases between. CDR1 is MNHEY, CDR2 SVGAGI, per germline. CDR3 region: CASSPGLANTEAFF. Written as DNA, the CDR3 is TGTGCCAGCAGTCCGGGACTGGCGAACACTGAAGCTTTCTTT.

The CDR3 region has the DNA TGTGCCAGCAGTCCGGGACTAGCGGGATCATCAACTACGCAGTATTTT. Its protein is CASSPGLAGSSTTQYF. The chain joins TRBV27 to TRBJ2-3; TRBD2 aligns across 13 bases. This CDR3 region has 16 residues. Germline assignment: CDR1 MNHEY and CDR2 SMNVEV (reference sequence). The trim removed 5 bases at V and 8 bases at J, leaving 10 bases unmatched.

The chain combines TRBV7-9 with TRBJ2-3; TRBD2 agrees at 12 bases. Germline V gene lookup returns CDR1 SEHNR and CDR2 FQNEAQ (reference sequence). V lost 1 base, J lost 3 bases, and 8 bases stayed unmatched. The CDR3 totals 18 residues. The CDR3: CASSLGVATSGSTDTQYF. CDR3 in DNA: TGTGCCAGCAGCTTAGGGGTCGCGACTAGCGGGAGTACAGATACGCAGTATTTT.

This clone was observed a single time. V gene TRBV6-5 combines with J gene TRBJ1-2; the match to TRBD1 covers 12 bases. The trim removed 6 bases at V and 8 bases at J, leaving 10 bases unmatched. The CDR3 loop spans 15 amino acids. The germline V gene encodes CDR1 MNHEY and CDR2 SVGAGI. This CDR3 is CASRAPGQGAGGYTF. CDR3 DNA: TGTGCCAGCAGGGCCCCGGGACAGGGGGCGGGGGGCTACACCTTC.

The rearrangement joins TRBV4-2 to TRBJ2-7; 10 bases fit TRBD2. V gave up 1 base and J gave up 0 bases; unmatched junction bases: 3. Germline V gives CDR1 LGHNA, CDR2 YNFKEQ. The CDR3 has 16 residues. The CDR3 DNA is TGTGCCAGCAGCCAAGGGACTAGCGGCAGCTCCTACGAGCAGTACTTC. The encoded protein is CASSQGTSGSSYEQYF.

V and J are TRBV7-9 and TRBJ1-1; tentative D call: TRBD1 (5 bases). The germline CDR1 and CDR2 sequences are SEHNR and FQNEAQ (reference sequence). V shed 5 bases and J shed 8 bases, with 12 bases lying between them. CDR3 size: 12 residues. This CDR3 is CASSLTGEEAFF. The DNA for the CDR3 is TGTGCCAGCAGCCTTACAGGTGAAGAAGCTTTCTTT.

The chain employs TRBV5-1 and TRBJ2-4, with TRBD2 identical over 12 bases. Germline CDR1 and CDR2: SGHRS and YFSETQ. The junction had 10 bases not matched to a gene; V was cut back by 4 bases and J by 14 bases. The CDR3 consists of 14 residues. CDR3 sequence reads: CASSPGLAGQNKYF. CDR3 bases: TGCGCCAGCAGCCCTGGACTAGCGGGGCAAAACAAGTACTTC.

This clone was picked up one time. The chain couples TRBV30 to TRBJ2-3; D is unclear. CDR1 and CDR2 from the germline V gene are GTSNPN and SVGIG (reference sequence). The V gene lost 0 bases and the J gene lost 5 bases, with 6 bases spanning the gap. The CDR3 totals 12 residues. Written as DNA, the CDR3 is TGTGCCTGGAGTGTGAGCGTAGATACGCAGTATTTT. Its protein product is CAWSVSVDTQYF.

The chain combines TRBV27 with TRBJ2-1, with a tentative D call TRBD1 (6 bases). This CDR3 has 12 residues. Trimming removed 7 bases at V and 6 bases at J, with 10 bases between. The germline V gene encodes CDR1 MNHEY and CDR2 SMNVEV (reference sequence). The CDR3 sequence: CASMTGPNEQFF. The CDR3 DNA is TGTGCCAGCATGACAGGCCCCAATGAGCAGTTCTTC.

This chain uses TRBV15 with TRBJ1-2; the D gene is possibly TRBD1 (5 bases). Trimming took 0 bases from V and 6 from J, leaving 17 bases between them. Germline loops: CDR1 LNHNV, CDR2 YYDKDF (reference sequence). The CDR3 covers 16 residues. The CDR3 DNA reads as TGTGCCACCAGCAGAGATCGTTCCGGGGGTCGGCATGGCTACACCTTC. This sequence encodes CATSRDRSGGRHGYTF.

The chain is built from TRBV3-1 (or the pseudogene TRBV3-2) and TRBJ1-1, with a tentative D call TRBD1 (5 bases). The germline gives CDR1 LGHDT, CDR2 YNNKEL (reference sequence). The CDR3 length is 19 residues. With 0 bases removed from V and 0 bases from J, the gap between germline ends came to 20 bases. The CDR3 coding sequence is TGTGCCAGCAGCCAAGATCAAAGGACCGGCCGGGGGTTGAACACTGAAGCTTTCTTT. It codes for CASSQDQRTGRGLNTEAFF.

In its sample, this clone was seen once. The chain has TRBV4-1 and TRBJ2-7; D remains ambiguous. Trimming took 1 base from V and 6 from J, leaving 16 bases between them. Germline CDR1 reads MGHRA; CDR2 reads YSYEKL. The CDR3 is 15 amino acids. The CDR3 here is CASSQVGAALSEQYF. DNA of the CDR3: TGCGCCAGCAGCCAAGTAGGTGCGGCACTGAGCGAGCAGTACTTC.

The chain is built from TRBV2 and TRBJ2-7; TRBD2 matches 11 bases. Germline CDR1 reads SNHLY; CDR2 reads FYNNEI. The CDR3 is 15 residues long. Germline trimming cut 5 bases from V and 4 bases from J; bases unmatched to any gene: 7. CDR3 protein: CASSPPGTSGYEQYF. The CDR3 DNA sequence: TGTGCCAGCAGTCCACCCGGGACTAGCGGATACGAGCAGTACTTC. Combining the CDR3 with reference TRBV2 and TRBJ2-7 gives the whole variable domain EPEVTQTPSHQVTQMGQEVILRCVPISNHLYFYWYRQILGQKVEFLVSFYNNEISEKSEIFDDQFSVERPDGSNFTLKIRSTKLEDSAMYFCASSPPGTSGYEQYFGPGTRLTVT.

V usage is TRBV28 and J usage is TRBJ1-1; D is unresolved. Germline lookup yields CDR1 MDHEN and CDR2 SYDVKM. V was clipped by 7 bases and J by 5 bases, with 11 bases between them. This CDR3 contains 12 residues. CDR3 in DNA: TGTGCCAGCACGCTCGGTTCAACTGAAGCTTTCTTT. Its translation is CASTLGSTEAFF.

The rearrangement joins TRBV24-1 to TRBJ2-1; 8 bases fit TRBD2. Germline V lookup: CDR1 KGHDR, CDR2 SFDVKD. The junction had 9 bases not matched to a gene; V was cut back by 7 bases and J by 2 bases. CDR3 length equals 16 residues. In DNA form, the CDR3 reads TGTGCCACCAGGGGACCGGGACTAGGAGCCTACAATGAGCAGTTCTTC. It is translated as CATRGPGLGAYNEQFF.

This rearrangement joins TRBV19 to TRBJ1-2; TRBD1 aligns across 7 bases. The CDR3 loop spans 15 amino acids. V dropped 4 bases and J dropped 2; count of bases not matched to a gene: 7. The germline V gene encodes CDR1 LNHDA and CDR2 SQIVND (reference sequence). The CDR3 DNA is TGTGCCAGTAGTACCCCAGGGGGAGGAAACTATGGCTACACCTTC. Encoded protein: CASSTPGGGNYGYTF.

This clone was detected only once. The chain uses TRBV11-3 and TRBJ1-4, with D unresolved. Trimming left V 1 base short and J 5 bases short, with 5 bases between. The germline gives CDR1 SGHNT, CDR2 YENEEA. The CDR3 extends over 13 amino acids. DNA for the CDR3: TGTGCCAGCAGCTTAGCAGGAAATGAAAAACTGTTTTTT. Translated, it gives CASSLAGNEKLFF.

This sequence joins TRBV19 and TRBJ2-1, with D possibly TRBD1 on 6 matching bases. The V gene's germline CDR1 is LNHDA and CDR2 SQIVND (reference sequence). V dropped 0 bases and J dropped 14 bases, with 14 bases sitting between them. CDR3 length: 13 residues. The CDR3 loop reads CASSIDRARGKFF. As DNA, the CDR3 is TGTGCCAGTAGTATAGATCGAGCCAGGGGAAAGTTCTTC.

The genes are TRBV2 and TRBJ1-5; no clear D gene. CDR3 length equals 12 residues. The germline V and J ends were trimmed by 6 bases and 0 bases, with 3 bases remaining between them. In germline, CDR1 is SNHLY, CDR2 FYNNEI. CDR3 sequence: CASSVSNQPQHF. The CDR3 coding sequence is TGTGCCAGCAGCGTTAGCAATCAGCCCCAGCATTTT.

The chain combines TRBV19 with TRBJ2-3; 7 positions agree with TRBD2. CDR3 length: 16 amino acids. CDR1 and CDR2 (germline): LNHDA, SQIVND (reference sequence). V shed 5 bases, J shed 0 bases, and the junction held 8 bases outside the gene matches. CDR3 in amino acids: CASSRVGTISTDTQYF. The CDR3 DNA reads TGTGCCAGTAGTCGGGTGGGGACTATCAGCACAGATACGCAGTATTTT.

The genes are TRBV11-2 and TRBJ1-1, with 7 bases matching TRBD1. CDR1 and CDR2 (germline): SGHAT, FQNNGV. This CDR3 comprises 16 residues. V dropped 4 bases and J dropped 0; count of bases not matched to a gene: 8. The CDR3, as DNA: TGTGCCAGCAGCTCAAGACAGGGCTCCTTGAACACTGAAGCTTTCTTT. It codes for CASSSRQGSLNTEAFF.